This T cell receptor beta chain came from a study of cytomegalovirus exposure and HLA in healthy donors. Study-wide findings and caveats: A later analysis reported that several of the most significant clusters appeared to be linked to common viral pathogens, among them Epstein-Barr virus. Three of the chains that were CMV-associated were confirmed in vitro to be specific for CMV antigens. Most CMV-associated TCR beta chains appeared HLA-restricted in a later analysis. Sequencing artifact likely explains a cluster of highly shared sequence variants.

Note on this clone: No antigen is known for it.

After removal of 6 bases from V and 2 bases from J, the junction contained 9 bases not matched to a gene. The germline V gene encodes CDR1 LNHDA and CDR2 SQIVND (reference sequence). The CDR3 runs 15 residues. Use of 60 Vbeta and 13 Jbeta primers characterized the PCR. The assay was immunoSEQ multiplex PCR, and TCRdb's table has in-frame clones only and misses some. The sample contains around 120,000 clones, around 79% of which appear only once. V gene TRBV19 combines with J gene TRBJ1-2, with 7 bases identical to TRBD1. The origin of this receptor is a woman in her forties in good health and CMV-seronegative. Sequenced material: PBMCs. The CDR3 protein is CASSQGGAGNYGYTF. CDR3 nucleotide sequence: TGTGCCAGTAGCCAAGGGGGCGCGGGGAACTATGGCTACACCTTC.